These T cell receptor beta chains were read from a single sample in a study of blood T cell repertoires in COVID-19. TCRdb's copy holds only in-frame clones and misses some; the assay was immunoSEQ multiplex PCR. Of under 85,000 clones listed, approximately 83% are singletons. The specimen sequenced was peripheral blood. Receptors originate from a human donor in a cohort sampled during active COVID-19. Both conserved end residues are part of each CDR3. A D gene is named only where the DNA matches it firmly. Size is stated for part of the rows, as once, few or many counts, or as a class when the clone is expanded.

D gene | J gene | V gene | clone size | CDR3 protein | CDR3 DNA
TRBD2 | TRBJ2-7 | TRBV5-4 | NA | CASSHGLANEQYF | TGTGCCAGCAGCCACGGACTAGCCAACGAGCAGTACTTC
TRBD1 | TRBJ2-4 | TRBV11-3 | NA | CASSLDFLRTGGFLDIQYF | TGTGCCAGCAGCTTAGATTTCCTGAGGACAGGGGGCTTCTTGGACATTCAGTACTTC
NA | TRBJ2-2 | TRBV11-2 | once | CASLSGTGELFF | TGTGCCAGCTTGTCGGGGACCGGGGAGCTGTTTTTT
NA | TRBJ1-3 | TRBV5-4 | NA | CASRPGESGNTIYF | TGTGCCAGCAGACCAGGGGAATCTGGAAACACCATATATTTT
TRBD2 | TRBJ2-3 | TRBV7-2 | NA | CASSHGRGGPDTQYF | TGTGCCAGCAGTCACGGGCGGGGGGGCCCGGATACGCAGTATTTT
TRBD1 | TRBJ2-1 | TRBV7-3 | once | CASSAAGTGKFEQFF | TGTGCCAGCAGCGCCGCCGGGACAGGGAAGTTTGAGCAGTTCTTC
TRBD1 | TRBJ2-5 | TRBV5-1 | once | CASSLLSTGVKETQYF | TGCGCCAGCAGCTTGCTATCGACAGGGGTGAAAGAGACCCAGTACTTC
TRBD1 | TRBJ2-5 | TRBV19 | NA | CASSLGQGEEETQYF | TGTGCCAGTAGTCTCGGACAGGGGGAAGAAGAGACCCAGTACTTC
NA | TRBJ1-5 | TRBV28 | once | CASAPPGKGPNQPQHF | TGTGCCAGCGCACCCCCAGGGAAGGGGCCCAATCAGCCCCAGCATTTT
NA | TRBJ2-1 | TRBV24-1 | NA | CATSDFRRGTYNEQFF | TGTGCCACCAGTGATTTTCGGCGGGGAACCTACAATGAGCAGTTCTTC
TRBD1 | TRBJ2-7 | TRBV5-6 | NA | CASTRTGVTYEQYF | TGTGCCAGCACCAGGACAGGGGTTACCTACGAGCAGTACTTC
TRBD2 | TRBJ2-3 | TRBV29-1 | NA | CSVERLAGSTDTQYF | TGCAGCGTTGAACGTCTAGCGGGGAGCACAGATACGCAGTATTTT
NA | TRBJ2-7 | TRBV4-1 | NA | CASSQGTGEAYEQYF | TGCGCCAGCAGCCAAGGTACAGGGGAGGCCTACGAGCAGTACTTC
NA | TRBJ2-7 | TRBV24-1 | NA | CATSDLTGTNF | TGTGCCACCAGTGATTTGACGGGGACAAACTTC
NA | TRBJ2-3 | TRBV12-5 | NA | CASGLGQGTDTQYF | TGTGCTAGTGGTTTGGGACAGGGCACAGATACGCAGTATTTT
TRBD2 | TRBJ2-5 | TRBV7-7 | NA | CASSLGASGGGETQYF | TGTGCCAGCAGCTTAGGGGCTAGCGGGGGAGGAGAGACCCAGTACTTC
TRBD1 | TRBJ1-2 | TRBV29-1 | NA | CSVERGQTTNYGYTF | TGCAGCGTTGAAAGGGGACAGACGACTAACTATGGCTACACCTTC
NA | TRBJ2-6 | TRBV7-8 | NA | CASSHQTGYGANVLTF | TGTGCCAGCAGCCACCAAACAGGGTATGGGGCCAACGTCCTGACTTTC
NA | TRBJ2-2 | TRBV5-1 | few | CASGGGLLSNTGELFF | TGCGCCAGCGGTGGAGGACTCTTATCGAACACCGGGGAGCTGTTTTTT
NA | TRBJ2-1 | TRBV5-1 | NA | CASSLGPGTDEQFF | TGCGCCAGCAGCTTGGGACCGGGAACCGATGAGCAGTTCTTC
TRBD1 | TRBJ1-2 | TRBV5-1 | NA | CASSLPRTGANYGYTF | TGCGCCAGCAGCTTGCCCCGGACAGGCGCTAACTATGGCTACACCTTC
NA | TRBJ2-3 | TRBV6-5 | NA | CASVEGGTLDTQYF | TGTGCCAGCGTGGAGGGGGGGACTTTGGATACGCAGTATTTT